The sample holds one count of the clone carrying this T cell receptor beta chain. Its specificity is unknown. The sample contains more than one DNA sequence encoding this CDR3. The protocol was immunoSEQ multiplex PCR, while the TCRdb copy is restricted to in-frame clones and leaves out a portion. In the table there are more than 65,000 clones, around four fifths of which are singletons. The record originates from a study of OX40 agonist ivuxolimab in advanced cancers. Study summary: Under the entry rules, prior anti-PD-1, anti-PD-L1 or anti-CTLA-4 therapy was allowed, and less than 50% had some.

Trimming cost V 3 bases and J 0 bases, with 12 bases left between them. Germline-derived CDR1 and CDR2 are KGHSH and LQKENI. The CDR3 spans 17 residues. Study conclusions and caveats: Compared with others, partial responders at 0.1-3.0 mg/kg displayed clonal expansion among the lowest. Determination of antigen specificity was not performed for the expanded peripheral T cells.

The source of this sequence is an adult with an advanced solid tumor such as melanoma, head and neck, liver or kidney cancer. This material consisted of CD4+ or CD8+ T cells sorted from blood, taken in a trial of the OX40 agonist ivuxolimab. The chain recombines TRBV18 with TRBJ2-6, with D perhaps matching TRBD1 (6 bases). The CDR3 region has the DNA TGTGCCAGCTCACCGGGACATAGGACCTCTGGGGCCAACGTCCTGACTTTC. This sequence encodes CASSPGHRTSGANVLTF.